This T cell receptor beta chain was sequenced for a study of T cells after yellow fever vaccination. V was cut by 4 bases and J by 6 bases, with 19 bases left in between. Germline CDR1 reads LNHDA; CDR2 reads SQIVND (reference sequence). The CDR3 totals 15 residues. TCRdb processed the 5' RACE reads anew with MiXCR; each CDR3 protein has one entry. This sample yields 100,000 to 150,000 distinct CDR3 sequences, of which 6% to 8% are seen a single time; roughly 2.6% belongs to the top ten. This clonotype was observed at least ten times. The receptor was isolated from a man aged 18-30 years who received the YFV17D yellow fever vaccine. The rearrangement joins TRBV19 to TRBJ2-7; no clear D gene. The sequencing used CD4+ T cells sorted from PBMCs, collected 9 to 11 days after the first yellow fever vaccination. The CDR3 DNA reads TGTGCCAGTAGTAGAAAGGCGGTCGGGCTCCTCGAGCAGTACTTC. Its translation: CASSRKAVGLLEQYF.